The 27 T cell receptor beta chains reported below all come from one sample, sequenced in a study of blood T cell repertoires in COVID-19. Clones were sequenced by immunoSEQ multiplex PCR, and TCRdb holds only the in-frame ones, with some missing. The table records 120,000 to 150,000 clones, approximately 80% of them present only once. Specimen: peripheral blood. These receptors all come from a human donor with acute or convalescent COVID-19. The donor label of this sample is uncertain.

CDR3 DNA sequence: TGTGCCAGTAATCCGGGACAGGGGGGGACCGGGGAGCTGTTTTTT. Residues: CASNPGQGGTGELFF. The V and J genes are TRBV19 and TRBJ2-2; 11 bases are a match to TRBD1. The CDR3 is made up of 15 amino acids. V trimming: 7 bases; J trimming: 5 bases; junction bases outside the gene matches: 6. Germline CDR1 reads LNHDA; CDR2 reads SQIVND (reference sequence). Looking up the rest from reference TRBV19 and TRBJ2-2 gives the full variable domain: DGGITQSPKYLFRKEGQNVTLSCEQNLNHDAMYWYRQDPGQGLRLIYYSQIVNDFQKGDIAEGYSVSREKKESFPLTVTSAQKNPTAFYLCASNPGQGGTGELFFGEGSRLTVL.

Here the CDR3 reads CASSTWDSDGYTF. In DNA form, the CDR3 reads TGTGCCAGCAGCACCTGGGACAGCGACGGCTACACCTTC. V usage is TRBV9 and J usage is TRBJ1-2, with 7 positions matching TRBD1. CDR1 SGDLS and CDR2 YYNGEE come from the germline V gene. The CDR3 covers 13 residues. V was clipped by 4 bases and J by 8 bases; unmatched bases: 8.

This chain joins TRBV24-1 and TRBJ1-1, with D possibly being TRBD1 (6 bases). Deletions cut 8 bases from V and 3 bases from J, with 12 bases between. The germline V gene encodes CDR1 KGHDR and CDR2 SFDVKD. This CDR3 comprises 13 residues. CDR3 sequence (DNA): TGTGCCACCAAAAATGCAGGGGACACTGAAGCTTTCTTT. Residues: CATKNAGDTEAFF.

The chain employs TRBV6-5 and TRBJ2-6, with D possibly being TRBD2 (5 bases). The CDR3 sequence is 15 residues long. The germline V and J ends were trimmed by 4 bases and 4 bases, with 11 bases remaining between them. Germline-derived CDR1 and CDR2 are MNHEY and SVGAGI. The CDR3 bases are TGTGCCAGCAGTTCGGACTTGACAGGGGCCAACGTCCTGACTTTC. Its translation is CASSSDLTGANVLTF.

The V and J genes are TRBV6-5 and TRBJ1-5; no clear D gene. Germline V gives CDR1 MNHEY, CDR2 SVGAGI. The CDR3 is 14 residues long. Deletions cut 5 bases from V and 6 bases from J, with 14 bases between. CDR3 sequence reads: CASSRNPRGQPQHF. CDR3 coding DNA: TGTGCCAGCAGTCGAAACCCACGGGGTCAGCCCCAGCATTTT.

The chain has TRBV9 and TRBJ2-2, with D maybe TRBD1 (6 bases). Germline V gene sequence: CDR1 SGDLS, CDR2 YYNGEE. CDR3 size: 13 residues. V was cut by 4 bases and J by 10 bases, with 14 bases left in between. CDR3: CASSSSTGKELFF. The CDR3 coding sequence is TGTGCCAGCAGCTCTTCAACAGGGAAGGAGCTGTTTTTT.

The sample holds a few counts of this clone. V is TRBV5-4 and J is TRBJ1-6, with a tentative D call TRBD1 (6 bases). The germline V and J ends were trimmed by 2 bases and 4 bases, with 13 bases remaining between them. CDR1 and CDR2 (germline): SGHNT, YYREEE (reference sequence). This CDR3 contains 16 residues. CDR3 sequence reads: CASSLQGIPYNSPLHF. The CDR3 DNA is TGTGCCAGCAGCTTACAGGGCATCCCTTATAATTCACCCCTCCACTTT.

The chain links TRBV5-1 to TRBJ2-3; D is possibly TRBD1 (6 bases). The V gene lost 5 bases and the J gene lost 6 bases, with 13 bases spanning the gap. The CDR3 runs to 13 residues. The germline V gene encodes CDR1 SGHRS and CDR2 YFSETQ. This CDR3 is CASRKDSADTQYF. The CDR3 nucleotides are TGCGCCAGCAGGAAGGACAGTGCTGATACGCAGTATTTT.

This chain joins TRBV30 and TRBJ1-2, with a possible D match to TRBD1 (6 bases). The germline gives CDR1 GTSNPN, CDR2 SVGIG (reference sequence). Trimming took off 2 bases at V and 11 bases at J, with 15 bases between the two ends. This CDR3 has 12 amino acids. CDR3 DNA sequence: TGTGCCTGGAGTTTTACAGGGTCCCCTTACACCTTC. Its protein product is CAWSFTGSPYTF.

V is TRBV30 and J is TRBJ1-3; D gene uncertain. With 3 bases removed from V and 0 bases from J, the gap between germline ends came to 12 bases. The CDR3 runs to 15 residues. Germline values: CDR1 GTSNPN, CDR2 SVGIG (reference sequence). Here the CDR3 reads CAWRAQEFSGNTIYF. CDR3 sequence (DNA): TGTGCCTGGAGAGCCCAGGAATTCTCTGGAAACACCATATATTTT.

This clone was seen a single time. The genes are TRBV6-6 and TRBJ1-1; possible D gene TRBD1, 5 bases. Trimming cost V 4 bases and J 5 bases, with 11 bases left between them. The CDR3 sequence is 13 residues long. Germline loops: CDR1 MNHNY, CDR2 SVGAGI (reference sequence). CDR3 amino acids: CASSSQARTEAFF. The CDR3 DNA reads as TGTGCCAGCAGTTCACAGGCGAGGACTGAAGCTTTCTTT.

The J gene is TRBJ1-1, the V gene TRBV4-1; the D is unclear. The V gene's germline CDR1 is MGHRA and CDR2 YSYEKL. The CDR3 is 15 residues long. V gave up 0 bases and J gave up 1 base, with 9 bases separating them. CDR3: CASSQEEQWNTEAFF. The CDR3 DNA reads as TGCGCCAGCAGCCAAGAAGAACAGTGGAACACTGAAGCTTTCTTT.

This chain joins TRBV6-5 and TRBJ1-2; D is uncertain. This CDR3 is 13 amino acids long. Germline loops: CDR1 MNHEY, CDR2 SVGAGI. V lost 7 bases to trimming and J lost 5 bases, with 14 bases between them. In DNA, the CDR3 is TGTGCCAGCAAAGTCGGTCGGGAGTATGGCTACACCTTC. It translates to CASKVGREYGYTF.

This clone occurred a few times. The chain uses TRBV7-8 and TRBJ2-3; D is unresolved. CDR3 length: 15 residues. V was pared by 2 bases and J by 3 bases, with 12 bases between. Per germline, CDR1 SGHVS and CDR2 FQNEAQ. CDR3 loop: CASSLSAVWTDTQYF. The CDR3 DNA is TGTGCCAGCAGCTTATCTGCGGTCTGGACAGATACGCAGTATTTT.

CDR3 in amino acids: CASSFTHGGTEAFF. The DNA for the CDR3 is TGTGCCAGCAGTTTCACACACGGGGGGACTGAAGCTTTCTTT. This chain joins TRBV27 and TRBJ1-1; a possible D gene is TRBD1 (5 bases). There are 14 residues in the CDR3. Trimming took 3 bases from V and 5 from J, leaving 13 bases between them. Germline assignment: CDR1 MNHEY and CDR2 SMNVEV (reference sequence).

This chain uses TRBV15 with TRBJ1-6; 9 bases are a match to TRBD1. Looked up from germline, CDR1 is LNHNV and CDR2 is YYDKDF (reference sequence). The ends lost 0 bases at V and 7 bases at J; junction bases unmatched: 4. This CDR3 contains 16 residues. The CDR3 sequence: CATSREGGTGNSPLHF. The DNA for the CDR3 is TGTGCCACCAGCAGAGAGGGGGGGACAGGGAATTCACCCCTCCACTTT. The full variable domain, with the rest looked up from reference TRBV15 and TRBJ1-6, is DAMVIQNPRYQVTQFGKPVTLSCSQTLNHNVMYWYQQKSSQAPKLLFHYYDKDFNNEADTPDNFQSRRPNTSFCFLDIRSPGLGDTAMYLCATSREGGTGNSPLHFGNGTRLTVT.

This clone was seen a handful of times. The chain links TRBV27 to TRBJ2-6, with a weak D call TRBD1 (6 bases). Trimming cost V 5 bases and J 0 bases, with 14 bases left between them. Germline values: CDR1 MNHEY, CDR2 SMNVEV (reference sequence). The CDR3 contains 17 residues. Here the CDR3 DNA reads TGTGCCAGCAGTCCTTTAAGGGGGACCTCTGGGGCCAACGTCCTGACTTTC. This codes for CASSPLRGTSGANVLTF.

This clone was seen a few times. The V call is TRBV4-1, the J call TRBJ1-4, with D perhaps TRBD1 (6 bases). CDR3 length: 15 residues. V lost 1 base to trimming and J lost 7 bases, with 13 bases between them. The V gene's germline CDR1 is MGHRA and CDR2 YSYEKL. Here the CDR3 DNA reads TGCGCCAGCAGCCAAGGGCCCGGGACAACTGAAAAACTGTTTTTT. This sequence encodes CASSQGPGTTEKLFF.

In its sample, this clone was seen a few times. This sequence joins TRBV7-8 and TRBJ2-3; 11 bases match TRBD2. The germline gives CDR1 SGHVS, CDR2 FQNEAQ. V gave up 5 bases and J gave up 3 bases; unmatched junction bases: 7. CDR3 length: 16 residues. DNA of the CDR3: TGTGCCAGCAGCATTTTTAGCGGGGGGGGAACAGATACGCAGTATTTT. The encoded protein is CASSIFSGGGTDTQYF.

V usage is TRBV9 and J usage is TRBJ2-3; a weak D match, TRBD1 (6 bases). CDR3 length: 14 residues. From germline, CDR1 is SGDLS and CDR2 YYNGEE. V was pared by 2 bases and J by 3 bases, with 10 bases between. The CDR3 sequence: CASSVAGETDTQYF. The CDR3 region has the DNA TGTGCCAGCAGCGTGGCAGGGGAGACAGATACGCAGTATTTT.

This clone showed up just once. The V and J genes are TRBV27 and TRBJ2-7, with D possibly TRBD1 on 6 matching bases. The V end was cut by 5 bases, the J end by 2 bases, with 10 bases between. Germline V gene sequence: CDR1 MNHEY, CDR2 SMNVEV (reference sequence). This CDR3 is 13 amino acids long. CDR3 residues: CASSRRQAYEQYF. The CDR3 DNA reads TGTGCCAGCAGTCGTCGACAGGCCTACGAGCAGTACTTC.

This chain uses TRBV9 with TRBJ2-3, with a tentative D call TRBD2 (6 bases). CDR1 and CDR2 from the germline V gene are SGDLS and YYNGEE. The CDR3 is 15 residues long. Between the trimmed V and J ends, which lost 4 bases and 6 bases, there was a span of 18 bases. The CDR3 nucleotides are TGTGCCAGCAGCCTAGACTACCCAGGAGGGGATACGCAGTATTTT. This translates into CASSLDYPGGDTQYF.

Only one count was recorded for this clone. The gene calls are TRBV15 and TRBJ2-7, with 8 nucleotides matching TRBD2. With 0 bases clipped from V and 3 bases from J, the junction kept 1 base outside the gene matches. The CDR3 totals 14 residues. Per germline, CDR1 LNHNV and CDR2 YYDKDF (reference sequence). In DNA form, the CDR3 reads TGTGCCACCAGCAGAGAGAGCGGGAGCTACGAGCAGTACTTC. Translating gives CATSRESGSYEQYF.

This chain links TRBV6-6 with TRBJ1-5, with 8 bases that match TRBD1. This CDR3 region has 14 residues. The V gene's germline CDR1 is MNHNY and CDR2 SVGAGI (reference sequence). The junction had 0 bases not matched to a gene; V was cut back by 4 bases and J by 1 base. Written as DNA, the CDR3 is TGTGCCAGCAGTTGGACAGGGAGCAATCAGCCCCAGCATTTT. This translates into CASSWTGSNQPQHF.

This clone appeared a few times. In DNA form, the CDR3 reads TGTGCCAGTAGTATAGCCGAGGGTTACCTCGATGAGCAGTTCTTC. Its protein is CASSIAEGYLDEQFF. This chain uses TRBV19 with TRBJ2-1; possible D gene TRBD2, 5 bases. Germline CDR1 is LNHDA and CDR2 is SQIVND (reference sequence). V lost 1 base to trimming and J lost 8 bases, with 15 bases between them. The CDR3 is 15 amino acids.

V is TRBV3-1 (or the pseudogene TRBV3-2) and J is TRBJ1-3; a possible D gene is TRBD1 (6 bases). CDR1 is LGHDT, CDR2 YNNKEL, per germline (reference sequence). Trimming shortened V by 4 bases and J by 2 bases, and 12 bases separated the two germline ends. The CDR3 spans 15 residues. DNA of the CDR3: TGTGCCAGCAGCCGAGTAGGGGGACCTGGAAACACCATATATTTT. It is translated as CASSRVGGPGNTIYF.

This clone showed up just a few times. The rearrangement joins TRBV14 to TRBJ2-7; D perhaps matches TRBD2 (6 bases). The germline V gene has CDR1 SGHDN and CDR2 FVKESK. CDR3 length: 16 residues. Between the trimmed V and J ends, which lost 1 base and 2 bases, there was a span of 15 bases. DNA of the CDR3: TGTGCCAGCAGCCAAGGCGTGGGACTGCAAGCCTACGAGCAGTACTTC. This encodes CASSQGVGLQAYEQYF.